This paragraph covers one TCR beta chain sequence. Its antigen is currently unknown. Germline assignment: CDR1 SGHRS and CDR2 YFSETQ. Between the trimmed V and J ends, which lost 0 bases and 0 bases, there was a span of 6 bases. There are 14 residues in the CDR3. The repertoire was sequenced with immunoSEQ multiplex PCR; TCRdb's copy has only in-frame clones and lacks some. The data show 72,000 or so clones, with about 90% seen just once and 1.3% held by the top ten. This sample was taken from a study of OX40 agonist ivuxolimab in advanced cancers. Looking at the study overall: With a range of roughly 23 to 90, age averaged approximately 55 years, and 65% to 85% were male. Three patients, one with hepatocellular carcinoma and two with cutaneous melanoma, achieved partial responses. Points from the study as a whole: Partial responders at 0.1-3.0 mg/kg had among the lowest clonal expansion. The authors did not determine the antigen specificity of the expanded peripheral T cells.

Sequences were derived from CD4+ or CD8+ T cells sorted from blood, sampled in a trial of the OX40 agonist ivuxolimab. The rearrangement links TRBV5-1 to TRBJ1-1, with D hard to call. This TCR derives from an adult with an advanced solid tumor such as melanoma, head and neck, liver or kidney cancer. CDR3 bases: TGCGCCAGCAGCTTGGGGTTAGTGAACACTGAAGCTTTCTTT. Encoded protein: CASSLGLVNTEAFF.